The next 28 T cell receptor beta chains were all read from a single sample in a study of PD-1 blockade in mismatch repair-deficient tumors. The assay was immunoSEQ multiplex PCR, and TCRdb's table has in-frame clones only and misses some. The sample lists under 25,000 clones, over 70% occurring once. The source material was PBMCs, sampled 52 weeks after starting pembrolizumab. These receptors all come from an adult with mismatch repair-deficient cancer.

This clone was found once. This sequence joins TRBV28 and TRBJ2-1; D is uncertain. Germline V gives CDR1 MDHEN, CDR2 SYDVKM. V dropped 4 bases and J dropped 0 bases, with 13 bases sitting between them. This CDR3 spans 16 amino acids. CDR3 protein: CASSSTRWYSYNEQFF. DNA for the CDR3: TGTGCCAGCAGTTCTACCCGATGGTACTCCTACAATGAGCAGTTCTTC.

The CDR3 DNA follows: TGTGCCAGCAGCTTGAGGATGGCAGGCCGAACCGGGGAGCTGTTTTTT. Its translation is CASSLRMAGRTGELFF. The V and J genes are TRBV5-8 and TRBJ2-2, with D unresolved. The CDR3 spans 16 residues. The V end was cut by 1 base, the J end by 5 bases, with 15 bases between. The germline CDR1 and CDR2 sequences are SGHTS and YDEGEE.

The CDR3 is CASRADRVGNEQFF. Here the CDR3 DNA reads TGCGCCAGCAGAGCGGACCGAGTTGGGAATGAGCAGTTCTTC. The chain uses TRBV10-1 and TRBJ2-1, with D possibly being TRBD2 (5 bases). This CDR3 is built from 14 residues. V was clipped by 6 bases and J by 7 bases, with 16 bases between them. From germline, CDR1 is WNHNN and CDR2 SYGVQD (reference sequence).

This chain links TRBV29-1 with TRBJ2-7, with TRBD1 identical over 10 bases. V shed 3 bases, J shed 3 bases, and the junction held 2 bases outside the gene matches. This CDR3 has 13 residues. CDR1 is SQVTM, CDR2 ANQGSEA, per germline. In DNA, the CDR3 is TGCAGCGTTGAGACAGGGGGCAACTACGAGCAGTACTTC. Protein product: CSVETGGNYEQYF.

This chain links TRBV18 with TRBJ1-1; D gene unclear. Germline-derived CDR1 and CDR2 are KGHSH and LQKENI. V lost 2 bases, J lost 3 bases, and 4 bases lay in between. The CDR3 has 12 amino acids. CDR3: CASSPTDTEAFF. CDR3 nucleotides: TGTGCCAGCTCACCAACGGACACTGAAGCTTTCTTT.

The V call is TRBV6-5, the J call TRBJ1-1; D may be TRBD1 (5 bases). Trimming left V 7 bases short and J 4 bases short, with 16 bases between. This CDR3 comprises 14 residues. Germline V gene sequence: CDR1 MNHEY, CDR2 SVGAGI. CDR3 residues: CASTRGSGGTEAFF. The CDR3 DNA follows: TGTGCCAGCACCAGAGGATCGGGGGGCACTGAAGCTTTCTTT.

In nucleotides, the CDR3 is TGTGCCAGCAGCTTCTCGGGAGGGCAAAGAGGGACCCAGTACTTC. Its protein product is CASSFSGGQRGTQYF. This chain uses TRBV28 with TRBJ2-5, with 8 bases lining up with TRBD2. V was clipped by 6 bases and J by 7 bases; unmatched bases: 13. Germline V gene data show CDR1 as MDHEN and CDR2 as SYDVKM. The CDR3 consists of 15 residues.

The J gene is TRBJ2-5, the V gene TRBV18, with D maybe TRBD2 (6 bases). The CDR3 is 16 amino acids. CDR1 and CDR2 from the germline V gene are KGHSH and LQKENI. V dropped 0 bases and J dropped 4 bases, with 15 bases sitting between them. The CDR3: CASSPPALAMPETQYF. CDR3 nucleotide sequence: TGTGCCAGCTCACCACCGGCACTAGCTATGCCAGAGACCCAGTACTTC.

This sequence joins TRBV12-5 and TRBJ2-3; 8 bases align to TRBD1. V shed 6 bases, J shed 4 bases, and the junction held 15 bases outside the gene matches. CDR1 and CDR2 from the germline V gene are LGHNT and FRNRAP. The CDR3 has 17 amino acids. Written as DNA, the CDR3 is TGTGCTAGTGGCCCGGGACTGTTGGCAGGGGGCCCAGATACGCAGTATTTT. It translates to CASGPGLLAGGPDTQYF.

The J gene is TRBJ2-1, the V gene TRBV6-1, with 12 bases identical to TRBD2. This CDR3 is built from 16 residues. With 3 bases clipped from V and 9 bases from J, the junction kept 9 bases outside the gene matches. CDR1 MNHNS and CDR2 SASEGT come from the germline V gene. The CDR3 spells CASSDTLAGGPREQFF. CDR3 sequence (DNA): TGTGCCAGCAGTGATACTCTAGCGGGAGGGCCCCGTGAGCAGTTCTTC.

V gene TRBV5-1 combines with J gene TRBJ2-1; TRBD2 agrees at 7 bases. V shed 2 bases, J shed 7 bases, and the junction held 3 bases outside the gene matches. Germline CDR1 and CDR2: SGHRS and YFSETQ. The CDR3 totals 13 residues. For the CDR3, the DNA is TGCGCCAGCAGCTTTCAGGGAGGGAATGAGCAGTTCTTC. This translates into CASSFQGGNEQFF.

The rearrangement uses TRBV2 and TRBJ2-1, with 8 positions matching TRBD1. This CDR3 region has 13 residues. The V and J ends lost 7 bases and 4 bases, in that order; junction bases with no gene match: 3. Germline CDR1 and CDR2: SNHLY and FYNNEI. The CDR3 is CASKTGVYNEQFF. In DNA form, the CDR3 reads TGTGCCAGCAAGACAGGGGTGTACAATGAGCAGTTCTTC.

The chain has TRBV5-1 and TRBJ1-5; 8 bases agree with TRBD1. Germline CDR1 SGHRS, CDR2 YFSETQ. V trimming: 0 bases; J trimming: 7 bases; junction bases outside the gene matches: 6. The CDR3 totals 15 residues. CDR3 bases: TGCGCCAGCAGCTTGGGGGCAGGGGGCTGGCAGCCCCAGCATTTT. Translating gives CASSLGAGGWQPQHF.

V is TRBV9 and J is TRBJ2-5; TRBD2 aligns across 10 bases. Germline V gives CDR1 SGDLS, CDR2 YYNGEE. The V segment lost 0 bases and the J segment 5 bases; nucleotides outside the gene matches: 4. This CDR3 has 15 amino acids. In nucleotides, the CDR3 is TGTGCCAGCAGCGTAGGACTAGCGGGTCGCGAGACCCAGTACTTC. Translation: CASSVGLAGRETQYF.

This chain connects TRBV19 to TRBJ1-5, with unresolved D. The V and J ends lost 8 bases and 8 bases respectively, with 16 bases between them. CDR1 is LNHDA, CDR2 SQIVND, per germline (reference sequence). The length of the CDR3 is 13 residues. Written as DNA, the CDR3 is TGTGCCAGTGGGGAGGGCCGGTTCGAGCCCCAGCATTTT. Protein: CASGEGRFEPQHF. The full variable domain, completed using reference TRBV19 and TRBJ1-5, is DGGITQSPKYLFRKEGQNVTLSCEQNLNHDAMYWYRQDPGQGLRLIYYSQIVNDFQKGDIAEGYSVSREKKESFPLTVTSAQKNPTAFYLCASGEGRFEPQHFGDGTRLSIL.

Here the CDR3 reads CASSRDNEQFF. In nucleotides, the CDR3 is TGTGCCAGCAGCCGAGACAATGAGCAGTTCTTC. V and J are TRBV11-2 and TRBJ2-1, with unresolved D. This CDR3 is built from 11 residues. V was shortened by 5 bases and J by 5 bases, with 4 bases between the two germline ends. CDR1 SGHAT and CDR2 FQNNGV come from the germline V gene.

The chain joins TRBV5-1 to TRBJ2-1; the match to TRBD2 covers 11 bases. The CDR3 is 17 amino acids. Germline CDR1 is SGHRS and CDR2 is YFSETQ. V was clipped by 0 bases and J by 4 bases; unmatched bases: 6. The CDR3 protein is CASSLELAGGMYNEQFF. CDR3 DNA sequence: TGCGCCAGCAGCTTGGAATTAGCGGGAGGGATGTACAATGAGCAGTTCTTC.

J is TRBJ2-7 and V is TRBV6-6; 8 bases fit TRBD1. This CDR3 spans 14 amino acids. The germline gives CDR1 MNHNY, CDR2 SVGAGI (reference sequence). J was trimmed by 0 bases and V by 7 bases; bases with no gene match: 5. The CDR3 sequence: CASTPDRASYEQYF. The CDR3 DNA reads TGTGCCAGCACCCCGGACAGGGCCTCCTACGAGCAGTACTTC.

V is TRBV6-4 and J is TRBJ2-1; 7 positions match TRBD1. The germline V gene encodes CDR1 MRHNA and CDR2 SNTAGT. CDR3 length equals 13 residues. Trimming took 10 bases from V and 14 from J; bases not matched to a gene: 17. In DNA, the CDR3 is TGTGCCACCAGCCGAGAAACACAGGGGCCTAAGTTCTTC. Its protein product is CATSRETQGPKFF.

The rearrangement joins TRBV29-1 to TRBJ2-5; D is perhaps TRBD1 (6 bases). Germline lookup yields CDR1 SQVTM and CDR2 ANQGSEA. The length of the CDR3 is 13 residues. V shed 1 base and J shed 2 bases, with 8 bases lying between them. The DNA of the CDR3 is TGCAGCGTTGAAGGGACAGCGCAAGAGACCCAGTACTTC. This encodes CSVEGTAQETQYF.

This chain connects TRBV5-1 to TRBJ2-1, with TRBD1 identical over 7 bases. The CDR3 has 14 residues. Germline CDR1 is SGHRS and CDR2 is YFSETQ. Trimming at V came to 4 bases and at J to 7 bases, leaving 8 bases not matched to a gene. The DNA of the CDR3 is TGCGCCAGCAGCCTTACAGGGGTCGGGAATGAGCAGTTCTTC. It translates to CASSLTGVGNEQFF.

This clone was recorded once. This chain links TRBV5-1 with TRBJ1-1, with D uncertain. Trimming removed 0 bases from V and 1 base from J, with 10 bases in between. Germline CDR1 is SGHRS and CDR2 is YFSETQ. CDR3 length: 15 amino acids. CDR3 region: CASSLEGAGNTEAFF. The CDR3 coding sequence is TGCGCCAGCAGCTTGGAAGGCGCAGGGAACACTGAAGCTTTCTTT.

This chain connects TRBV7-2 to TRBJ2-1, with TRBD2 matching over 12 bases. Germline CDR1 SGHTA, CDR2 FQGNSA. The J segment lost 2 bases and the V segment lost 6 bases, leaving 5 bases of the junction unmatched. CDR3 length: 16 amino acids. The CDR3 coding sequence is TGTGCCAGCAGGCTACGGACTAGCGGGACCTACAATGAGCAGTTCTTC. It yields the protein CASRLRTSGTYNEQFF.

The chain is built from TRBV28 and TRBJ2-7; 12 bases are a match to TRBD1. CDR3 size: 17 residues. V was clipped by 8 bases and J by 0 bases; unmatched bases: 11. CDR1 and CDR2 from the germline V gene are MDHEN and SYDVKM. This CDR3 reads CASAGTGGKKFSYEQYF. CDR3 in DNA: TGTGCCAGCGCCGGGACAGGGGGCAAAAAGTTCTCCTACGAGCAGTACTTC.

The CDR3 DNA reads TGTGCCAGCAGTTCTACGTTTCGACTGGCCGGGGGCACTGAAGCTTTCTTT. Residues: CASSSTFRLAGGTEAFF. The J gene is TRBJ1-1, the V gene TRBV28; maybe TRBD1 (5 bases). The CDR3 is 17 amino acids. V was cut by 4 bases and J by 4 bases, with 22 bases left in between. Germline CDR1 is MDHEN and CDR2 is SYDVKM.

The rearrangement joins TRBV5-1 to TRBJ2-1, with D possibly TRBD1 on 6 matching bases. With 0 bases removed from V and 6 bases from J, the gap between germline ends came to 13 bases. The CDR3 covers 15 residues. Germline lookup yields CDR1 SGHRS and CDR2 YFSETQ. The chain's CDR3 is CASSLGGRGLNEQFF. The CDR3 DNA reads as TGCGCCAGCAGCTTGGGGGGGCGAGGGCTCAATGAGCAGTTCTTC.

V and J are TRBV5-1 and TRBJ2-2; 12 bases are a match to TRBD2. This CDR3 spans 15 amino acids. From germline, CDR1 is SGHRS and CDR2 YFSETQ. The junction had 4 bases not matched to a gene; V was cut back by 6 bases and J by 4 bases. The CDR3 bases are TGCGCCAGCACCCGGACTAGCGGGATCACCGGGGAGCTGTTTTTT. It specifies CASTRTSGITGELFF. The full variable domain, with the rest looked up from reference TRBV5-1 and TRBJ2-2, is KAGVTQTPRYLIKTRGQQVTLSCSPISGHRSVSWYQQTPGQGLQFLFEYFSETQRNKGNFPGRFSGRQFSNSRSEMNVSTLELGDSALYLCASTRTSGITGELFFGEGSRLTVL.

The chain employs TRBV28 and TRBJ2-1, with 11 bases identical to TRBD2. CDR3 length: 17 amino acids. J gave up 7 bases and V 5 bases, and 13 bases lay outside the gene matches. Germline CDR1 reads MDHEN; CDR2 reads SYDVKM. Here the CDR3 reads CASSPLKVAGGGNEQFF. CDR3 coding DNA: TGTGCCAGCAGTCCCCTGAAAGTAGCGGGAGGGGGGAATGAGCAGTTCTTC.